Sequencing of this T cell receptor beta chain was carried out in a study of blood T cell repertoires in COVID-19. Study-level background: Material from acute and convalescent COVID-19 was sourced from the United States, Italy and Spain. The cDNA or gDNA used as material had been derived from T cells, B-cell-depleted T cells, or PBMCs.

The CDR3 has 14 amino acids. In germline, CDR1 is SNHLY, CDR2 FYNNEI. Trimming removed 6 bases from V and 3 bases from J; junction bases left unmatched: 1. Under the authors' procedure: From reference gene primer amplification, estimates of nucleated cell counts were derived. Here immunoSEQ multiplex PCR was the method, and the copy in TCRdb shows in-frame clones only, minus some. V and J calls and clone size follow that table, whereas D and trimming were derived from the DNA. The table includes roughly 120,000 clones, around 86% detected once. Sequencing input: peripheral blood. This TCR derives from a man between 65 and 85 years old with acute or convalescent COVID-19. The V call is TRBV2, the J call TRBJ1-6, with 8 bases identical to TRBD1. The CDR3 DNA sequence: TGTGCCAGCAGGGACAGGGTCTATAATTCACCCCTCCACTTT. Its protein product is CASRDRVYNSPLHF.